This TCR beta chain was sequenced for a study of cytomegalovirus exposure and HLA in healthy donors. The study's findings and limits: Researchers reported in a later analysis that a missense DCLRE1C variant was tied to TCR beta V- and J-gene trimming.

The V end lost 4 bases, the J end lost 3 bases, and 16 bases lay between the germline ends. Looked up from germline, CDR1 is SGHDT and CDR2 is YYEEEE. CDR3 size: 16 residues. The PCR had 60 Vbeta and 13 Jbeta primers. The method was immunoSEQ multiplex PCR; TCRdb's version includes in-frame clones alone and lacks a portion of them. The table lists 75,000 to 95,000 clones, 63% of them singletons. Points on this clone: Its target is unknown.

The genes are TRBV5-6 and TRBJ2-2; D remains unclear. The sample taken for sequencing was PBMCs. The TCR comes from a woman in her twenties or thirties in good health and CMV-seronegative. CDR3 in amino acids: CASSPQRWLYTGELFF. As DNA, the CDR3 is TGTGCCAGCAGCCCCCAGCGTTGGCTTTACACCGGGGAGCTGTTTTTT.